This T cell receptor (beta chain) was recovered during a study of PD-L1 blockade in urothelial cancer. The J segment lost 0 bases and the V segment lost 3 bases, leaving 3 bases of the junction unmatched. The germline gives CDR1 ENHRY, CDR2 SYGVKD. CDR3 length: 16 amino acids. Documented time point: peripheral blood 6 weeks after treatment start. This table comes from immunoSEQ multiplex PCR, and its TCRdb copy is limited to in-frame clones, with some not included. The top ten hold under 9.5% of the sample, which has approximately 83,000 clones, 75% to 90% seen once. This receptor was taken from a man aged 65 to 85 with urothelial cancer. Sequences were derived from PBMCs, sampled around atezolizumab (anti-PD-L1) treatment. The J gene is TRBJ2-2, the V gene TRBV10-3, with 8 bases aligning to TRBD1. The CDR3 spells CAISEGTGTNTGELFF. The CDR3 DNA reads TGTGCCATCAGTGAAGGGACAGGCACGAACACCGGGGAGCTGTTTTTT.